This T cell receptor beta chain was sequenced during a study of T cells in tumors after PD-1 blockade. Per the germline V gene, CDR1 is SNHLY and CDR2 is FYNNEI. V was clipped by 5 bases and J by 7 bases; unmatched bases: 5. This CDR3 is built from 13 residues. Profiled with immunoSEQ multiplex PCR; TCRdb holds only in-frame clones, not every one. This sample yields 10,000 to 15,000 clones, of which 63% are seen a single time; less than 30% belongs to the top ten. This material consisted of tumor tissue, taken before anti-PD-1 treatment. The V call is TRBV2, the J call TRBJ1-1, with 9 bases matching TRBD1. This sequence originates from a human donor with cutaneous squamous cell carcinoma. CDR3 DNA sequence: TGTGCCAGCAGTATGGGACAGGGACGTGAAGCTTTCTTT. Protein product: CASSMGQGREAFF.